These 10 T cell receptor beta chains were sequenced from one sample in a study of cytomegalovirus exposure and HLA in healthy donors. The table came from immunoSEQ multiplex PCR; TCRdb's copy has only in-frame clones and leaves some out. Among around 52,000 clones listed, 90% to 95% were seen once. Specimen: PBMCs. The receptors were gathered from a woman aged 18 to 35 in good health and CMV-seronegative.

This chain joins TRBV4-1 and TRBJ2-5; TRBD2 is a possible D gene (5 bases). CDR1 and CDR2 from the germline V gene are MGHRA and YSYEKL. V dropped 2 bases and J dropped 4 bases, with 8 bases sitting between them. CDR3 size: 13 residues. CDR3 coding DNA: TGCGCCAGCAGCCAACGGGAAATAGAGACCCAGTACTTC. The encoded protein is CASSQREIETQYF.

The chain carries TRBV19 and TRBJ1-4; tentatively, D is TRBD1 (5 bases). The CDR3 extends over 17 amino acids. Per the germline V gene, CDR1 is LNHDA and CDR2 is SQIVND (reference sequence). V was shortened by 5 bases and J by 0 bases, with 16 bases between the two germline ends. The CDR3 reads CASSLTGGFATNEKLFF. In DNA, the CDR3 is TGTGCCAGTAGTCTCACGGGGGGGTTTGCAACTAATGAAAAACTGTTTTTT.

The chain links TRBV6-1 to TRBJ1-3; the D is unclear. CDR1 MNHNS and CDR2 SASEGT come from the germline V gene. The CDR3 is 12 residues long. V lost 6 bases and J lost 4, with 7 bases in between. The CDR3 nucleotides read TGTGCCAGCAGAGCACGAGGAAACACCATATATTTT. This encodes CASRARGNTIYF.

V usage is TRBV7-9 and J usage is TRBJ2-7; no firm D call. Germline-derived CDR1 and CDR2 are SEHNR and FQNEAQ (reference sequence). Trimming took off 1 base at V and 0 bases at J, with 10 bases between the two ends. The CDR3 totals 15 residues. CDR3 sequence (DNA): TGTGCCAGCAGCTTAGTCACGGCAGACTCCTACGAGCAGTACGTC. It specifies CASSLVTADSYEQYV.

The V and J genes are TRBV5-8 and TRBJ1-5; D unclear. CDR1 and CDR2 (germline): SGHTS, YDEGEE. This CDR3 has 15 amino acids. Trimming left V 4 bases short and J 2 bases short, with 13 bases between. For the CDR3, the DNA is TGTGCCAGCAGCCCCGGGGAGTACCGCAATCAGCCCCAGCATTTT. Translation gives CASSPGEYRNQPQHF. Full variable domain (outside the CDR3, taken from reference TRBV5-8 and TRBJ1-5): EAGVTQSPTHLIKTRGQQATLRCSPISGHTSVYWYQQALGLGLQFLLWYDEGEERNRGNFPPRFSGRQFPNYSSELNVNALELEDSALYLCASSPGEYRNQPQHFGDGTRLSIL.

The rearrangement joins TRBV6-1 to TRBJ1-2; D not certain. Between the trimmed V and J ends, which lost 0 bases and 4 bases, there was a span of 9 bases. Germline loops: CDR1 MNHNS, CDR2 SASEGT. CDR3 length: 14 residues. CDR3 amino acids: CASSEARPIYGYTF. The CDR3 coding sequence is TGTGCCAGCAGTGAAGCGAGGCCTATCTATGGCTACACCTTC.

J is TRBJ2-5 and V is TRBV7-2; D is uncertain. V gave up 1 base and J gave up 4 bases, with 13 bases separating them. The length of the CDR3 is 15 residues. Germline V CDR1 and CDR2: SGHTA, FQGNSA. The CDR3 DNA follows: TGTGCCAGCAGCTTAGTCCCAGGCCAAGGAGAGACCCAGTACTTC. Translated, it gives CASSLVPGQGETQYF. Complete variable domain (other parts from reference TRBV7-2 and TRBJ2-5): GAGVSQSPSNKVTEKGKDVELRCDPISGHTALYWYRQSLGQGLEFLIYFQGNSAPDKSGLPSDRFSAERTGGSVSTLTIQRTQQEDSAVYLCASSLVPGQGETQYFGPGTRLLVL.

The chain couples TRBV5-1 to TRBJ1-6; no reliable D call. In germline, CDR1 is SGHRS, CDR2 YFSETQ. CDR3 size: 21 residues. V lost 2 bases to trimming and J lost 0 bases, with 24 bases between them. Here the CDR3 DNA reads TGCGCCAGCAGCTTCTGGGCCAACTCTGTATCTGGTACCTCCTATAATTCACCCCTCCACTTT. This sequence encodes CASSFWANSVSGTSYNSPLHF. Based on the CDR3 plus reference TRBV5-1 and TRBJ1-6, the full variable domain is KAGVTQTPRYLIKTRGQQVTLSCSPISGHRSVSWYQQTPGQGLQFLFEYFSETQRNKGNFPGRFSGRQFSNSRSEMNVSTLELGDSALYLCASSFWANSVSGTSYNSPLHFGNGTRLTVT.

To note about this clone: The identical CDR3 is also encoded by other nucleotide sequences in the sample. The chain uses TRBV9 and TRBJ1-1; perhaps TRBD1 as D (6 bases). Trimming pared 0 bases from V and 0 bases from J, leaving 6 bases between. This CDR3 comprises 14 residues. Germline V gene data show CDR1 as SGDLS and CDR2 as YYNGEE. The CDR3, as DNA: TGTGCCAGCAGCGTAGGGACAGTGAACACTGAAGCTTTCTTT. Amino acids: CASSVGTVNTEAFF.

The chain joins TRBV11-3 to TRBJ1-2, with a possible D match to TRBD1 (5 bases). This CDR3 has 15 residues. V lost 0 bases, J lost 6 bases, and 14 bases lay in between. From germline, CDR1 is SGHNT and CDR2 YENEEA. The CDR3 DNA sequence: TGTGCCAGCAGCTTAGATTTGGGGCCAGGGAATGGCTACACCTTC. This encodes CASSLDLGPGNGYTF.